Listed below are T cell receptor beta chains from one sample, sequenced in a study of blood T cell repertoires in COVID-19. Method: immunoSEQ multiplex PCR; TCRdb's copy keeps in-frame clones and lacks some. The sample includes approximately 240,000 clones, roughly 84% of them seen just once. The sample was peripheral blood. The origin of the receptors is a woman aged 40 to 50 with active or convalescent COVID-19. Both conserved end residues are part of each CDR3. A D gene is named only where the DNA matches it firmly. Size is omitted from some rows. Given values are once, few, many or a class for expanded clones.

v_gene: TRBV12-3/TRBV12-4
abundance: NA
d_gene: NA
j_gene: TRBJ1-2
CDR3aa: CASSLQVSYGYTF
CDR3nt: TGTGCCAGCAGTTTACAGGTCTCCTATGGCTACACCTTC

v_gene: TRBV6-5
abundance: NA
d_gene: TRBD1
j_gene: TRBJ2-5
CDR3aa: CASSSPSQGAKETQYF
CDR3nt: TGTGCCAGCAGTTCCCCATCACAGGGGGCCAAAGAGACCCAGTACTTC

v_gene: TRBV6-6
abundance: once
d_gene: NA
j_gene: TRBJ2-7
CDR3aa: CASTGLAKGEQYF
CDR3nt: TGTGCCAGCACGGGGCTAGCGAAAGGCGAGCAGTACTTC

v_gene: TRBV5-5
abundance: NA
d_gene: NA
j_gene: TRBJ2-5
CDR3aa: CASSLAAGETQYF
CDR3nt: TGTGCCAGCAGCTTGGCGGCAGGGGAGACCCAGTACTTC

v_gene: TRBV27
abundance: NA
d_gene: NA
j_gene: TRBJ1-1
CDR3aa: CASSRGGLTEAFF
CDR3nt: TGTGCCAGCAGTCGGGGGGGGCTAACTGAAGCTTTCTTT

v_gene: TRBV19
abundance: NA
d_gene: TRBD1
j_gene: TRBJ2-7
CDR3aa: CASSFRTGGYSYEQYF
CDR3nt: TGTGCCAGTAGTTTCCGGACAGGGGGCTACTCCTACGAGCAGTACTTC

v_gene: TRBV2
abundance: NA
d_gene: TRBD1
j_gene: TRBJ2-2
CDR3aa: CASKGGQGNTGELFF
CDR3nt: TGTGCCAGCAAGGGGGGACAGGGGAACACCGGGGAGCTGTTTTTT

v_gene: TRBV10-3
abundance: NA
d_gene: TRBD1
j_gene: TRBJ1-6
CDR3aa: CAIGTGGSYNSPLHF
CDR3nt: TGTGCCATCGGAACAGGGGGCTCTTATAATTCACCCCTCCACTTT

v_gene: TRBV18
abundance: NA
d_gene: TRBD1
j_gene: TRBJ1-1
CDR3aa: CASSPRTGTAEAFF
CDR3nt: TGTGCCAGCTCACCACGGACCGGGACAGCTGAAGCTTTCTTT

v_gene: TRBV6-5
abundance: NA
d_gene: NA
j_gene: TRBJ2-7
CDR3aa: CASRKRQDGAYEQYF
CDR3nt: TGTGCCAGCAGGAAAAGACAGGATGGAGCCTACGAGCAGTACTTC

v_gene: TRBV28
abundance: NA
d_gene: NA
j_gene: TRBJ2-1
CDR3aa: CASSKLTGSLYNEQFF
CDR3nt: TGTGCCAGCAGTAAGCTTACAGGTTCGCTTTACAATGAGCAGTTCTTC

v_gene: TRBV5-1
abundance: once
d_gene: NA
j_gene: TRBJ1-2
CDR3aa: CASSLANTEGGYTF
CDR3nt: TGCGCCAGCAGCTTGGCCAACACGGAGGGGGGCTACACCTTC

v_gene: TRBV5-8
abundance: few
d_gene: TRBD1
j_gene: TRBJ1-2
CDR3aa: CASSDRGYYGYTF
CDR3nt: TGTGCCAGCAGCGACAGGGGCTACTATGGCTACACCTTC

v_gene: TRBV29-1
abundance: NA
d_gene: NA
j_gene: TRBJ1-3
CDR3aa: CSATQRTGGNTIYF
CDR3nt: TGCAGCGCCACCCAGCGGACGGGTGGAAACACCATATATTTT

v_gene: TRBV5-1
abundance: NA
d_gene: NA
j_gene: TRBJ1-2
CDR3aa: CASSLDQLDGYTF
CDR3nt: TGCGCCAGCAGCTTGGATCAGTTGGATGGCTACACCTTC

v_gene: TRBV3-1/TRBV3-2
abundance: NA
d_gene: NA
j_gene: TRBJ1-1
CDR3aa: CASSQEMARRAEAFF
CDR3nt: TGTGCCAGCAGCCAAGAAATGGCCCGGCGGGCTGAAGCTTTCTTT

v_gene: TRBV24-1
abundance: few
d_gene: TRBD1
j_gene: TRBJ2-1
CDR3aa: CATSGGTDYNEQFF
CDR3nt: TGTGCCACCAGTGGAGGGACAGATTACAATGAGCAGTTCTTC

v_gene: TRBV9
abundance: NA
d_gene: TRBD1
j_gene: TRBJ1-6
CDR3aa: CASSERTGLGNSPLHF
CDR3nt: TGTGCCAGCAGCGAGAGGACAGGGCTAGGGAATTCACCCCTCCACTTT